This T cell receptor (beta chain) was identified in a study of T-cell memory formation after mild COVID-19. Background on the study: TCR clusters showed largely donor specificity.

Note on this clonotype: Its antigen remains unidentified.

Study conclusions and caveats: Later expanders leaned CD4+, whereas day 15 to 85 contracting clones were balanced CD4/CD8.

The TCR alpha and TCR beta cDNA libraries, bearing sample barcodes and UMIs, were generated by 5'RACE using constant-segment primers. TCRdb reanalysed the 5' RACE reads using MiXCR and keeps one entry per CDR3 protein. The sample consists of about 260,000 distinct CDR3 sequences, roughly 16% of them appearing once. The sample was PBMCs or a T cell subset sorted from them (not recorded which). The sequence was collected from a man aged 18-30 years who had mild COVID-19 (a few samples of this study predate the infection). Cell type and time point are not known.

The DNA for the CDR3 is TGCGCCAGCAGGCCCGGGACAGGGTTCGATGAGCAGTTCTTC. Translated, it gives CASRPGTGFDEQFF. The chain uses TRBV5-1 and TRBJ2-1; TRBD1 aligns across 9 bases. The V segment lost 5 bases and the J segment 8 bases; nucleotides outside the gene matches: 8. The V gene's germline CDR1 is SGHRS and CDR2 YFSETQ. CDR3 length: 14 amino acids.